Described below is a single TCR beta chain sequence and its context. Its antigen is still unknown. The CDR3 consists of 14 residues. Looked up from germline, CDR1 is SGHAT and CDR2 is FQNNGV. V gave up 5 bases and J gave up 2 bases, with 12 bases separating them. This record comes from a study of graft-versus-host responses after intestinal transplantation. Study overall: Recipients were all induced with anti-thymocyte globulin, then given tacrolimus and steroids for around 3 years. Findings of the study overall: Maximum circulating GvH clone levels tracked with early post-transplant HvG decreases. Patients who carried graft-donor T cell macrochimerism also had high graft-versus-host to host-versus-graft clonal ratios in their allografts. The authors found GvH clones in recipient marrow, some appearing first in ileum or blood.

Only in-frame clones appear in the TCRdb table, and some are missing; sequencing was by immunoSEQ multiplex PCR. This sample has fewer than 110,000 clones, with under 95% found just once. This TCR came from a human donor who received an intestinal transplant. The chain recombines TRBV11-2 with TRBJ2-5, with D maybe TRBD1 (6 bases). The source was unstimulated CD8+ T cells sorted from spleen or lymph node cells, collected before intestinal transplant. The CDR3 protein is CASSLRTVQETQYF. The CDR3, as DNA: TGTGCCAGCAGCCTAAGGACAGTTCAAGAGACCCAGTACTTC.